The source of this T cell receptor beta chain is a study of shared clonotypes between healthy human individuals (dated by TCRdb to about 2020). At the level of the whole study: The cohort included a few men and a couple of women between 18 and 49 years of age. Per donor, three plates each were used for CD4 naive and CD4 memory, two for CD8 naive, and one for CD8 memory. To estimate repertoire size and how much clonotype sharing occurs between individuals, the study deeply sequenced the blood TCR repertoires of several healthy adults. Libraries were prepared and TCR repertoires were sequenced by different laboratories using diverse techniques, in order to increase sequencing depth and limit assay-specific biases. Between about 0.9 and 8.9 billion PBMCs per donor were obtained by leukapheresis. Summary of the overall study and its limitations: Clonotypes shared by all four sorted-subset donors showed higher generation probabilities than non-shared clonotypes. Incomplete sequencing was indicated by rarefaction of sorted-subset datasets, despite the large sequencing depth. The genetic and exposure-history diversity represented was limited by the small number of donors. Naive subsets generally had larger estimated clonotype richness than memory subsets did. Pairwise subsampling indicated that sequencing depth was expected to affect the degree of clonotype sharing among donors. When a handful of donors were compared, the shared fraction of clonotypes was 5% to 6.5% for naive CD4, 3% to 4% for naive CD8, more than 2% for memory CD4, and about 0.36% for memory CD8. Only blood was sampled, and tissue TCR repertoires likely differ from those in blood.

Comment on this clone: What this receptor recognizes is not known. Base qualities are not provided; no much larger clone lies one nucleotide away.

The donors were healthy, HIV-negative adults with no recently reported acute infections or vaccinations. Every donor was a Caucasian adult living in Nashville, Tennessee, USA. Magnetic negative selection was used to enrich CD4+ T cells, after which naive cells were positively selected on CD45RA and the negative fraction became the memory subset. Blood was collected by leukapheresis, and PBMCs were isolated by Ficoll-Histopaque density gradient centrifugation and then cryopreserved in liquid nitrogen vapor phase. Analytical flow cytometry was used to check the purity and quantity of every magnetically sorted T cell population. Each sorted fraction had its genomic DNA isolated and then quantified by UV absorbance on a Nanodrop 2000c. CDR1 and CDR2, looked up from the germline V gene, are SGDLS and YYNGEE. Inclusive of the bounding cysteine and phenylalanine, the CDR3 is 18 residues long. Only the CDR3 part of the read is kept: 54 bases, read in frame from the first base. The junction shows trimming of 0 bases on V and 3 bases on J, and the gene matches do not reach 11 bases of it.

Using the deep immunoSEQ assay, multiplex PCR amplified TCR CDR3 regions from genomic DNA. Genomic DNA extracted from each cell subset was distributed evenly over all wells of several immunoSEQ 96-well plates, and each plate served as one replicate. For sorted subsets, about 200 ng genomic DNA, equal to tens of thousands of T cell genomes, was loaded into each replicate PCR. Purified libraries were quantified with a Qubit 3.0 fluorometer, sized on a Bioanalyzer 2100, and re-quantified with the KAPA Library Quantification kit. Every immunoSEQ 96-well plate was sequenced on a dedicated single-read 150-cycle Illumina NextSeq 550 flow cell. The study's processing was this. The immunoSEQ output contained only junctional sequences without quality scores, so filtering could not match that applied to full-length reads. To assign V/J genes and CDR3, sequences were annotated against IMGT germline references using PyIR, a Python wrapper for IgBLAST v1.9. Reads were removed for weak V/J assignments (E-value above 1e-6), missing CDR3, stop codons, out-of-frame junctions, or ambiguous translated residues. V3J clonotypes were defined as sequences sharing an identical inferred V gene, J gene, and CDR3 amino acid sequence. The percentage overlap between two repertoires was calculated by dividing the number of shared unique clonotypes by the size of the smaller repertoire. Three approaches were used to assess repertoire richness: RTK rarefaction, the Chao1 estimator, and Recon v2.1 estimates of unobserved clonotypes. For all TCRbeta clonotypes obtained by the gDNA method from a handful of donors, generation probabilities were computed with OLGA. As stored in TCRdb, this immuneACCESS dataset retains in-frame rearrangements with V and J assigned. A fraction of the clones does not appear; measured against another copy, unresolved V genes explain less than half of the discrepancy, and the remainder lacks a known reason. The DNA gave D and trimming, while V, J and clone size come from that table. For this sample the table gives a few million clones, of which around 94% were detected only once. The ten largest clones add up to roughly 0.14% of the sample.

This TCR derives from a man aged 18 to 30 in good health. The sample taken for sequencing was naive CD4+ T cells sorted from blood. The intended sense of this specimen's cell subset or site label: CD45RA+ positively selected. The rearrangement joined TRBV9 to TRBJ2-5; 10 of the junction bases match TRBD2. The CDR3 sequence is CASSVAAGLALGEETQYF. Read as DNA, the sequence is TGTGCCAGCAGCGTAGCAGCGGGACTAGCGTTAGGGGAAGAGACCCAGTACTTC.